The 24 T cell receptor beta chains in this list originate from one sample, sequenced in a study of T cells after yellow fever vaccination. TCRdb reprocessed the 5' RACE reads via MiXCR and lists one record per CDR3 protein. The sample shows around 310,000 distinct CDR3 sequences, approximately 3.9% of them seen only once. Sequencing used PBMCs, obtained on the day of the yellow fever booster vaccination. These receptors originate from a man younger than 35 who received the YFV17D yellow fever vaccine.

This clonotype was seen more than once but under ten times. The chain joins TRBV29-1 to TRBJ1-2, with 7 positions matching TRBD1. CDR1 is SQVTM and CDR2 is ANQGSEA in the germline V gene. Germline trimming cut 6 bases from V and 4 bases from J; bases unmatched to any gene: 11. The CDR3 covers 14 residues. CDR3: CSVSTGVPFYGYTF. CDR3 in DNA: TGCAGCGTATCAACAGGGGTCCCCTTCTATGGCTACACCTTC.

This clonotype was counted at least ten times. The chain joins TRBV24-1 to TRBJ2-3; TRBD2 aligns across 11 bases. The CDR3 totals 16 residues. Germline V gene lookup returns CDR1 KGHDR and CDR2 SFDVKD. The J segment lost 4 bases and the V segment lost 2 bases, leaving 4 bases of the junction unmatched. Here the CDR3 reads CATSDSSGGIADTQYF. CDR3 sequence (DNA): TGTGCCACCAGTGATTCTAGCGGGGGGATTGCAGATACGCAGTATTTT.

The table lists this clonotype with a few counts. The chain combines TRBV6-4 with TRBJ1-5; D call uncertain. This CDR3 is built from 14 residues. Germline CDR1 is MRHNA and CDR2 is SNTAGT. V shed 1 base and J shed 0 bases, with 4 bases lying between them. This CDR3 reads CASSDFPSNQPQHF. In nucleotides, the CDR3 is TGTGCCAGCAGTGACTTCCCTAGCAATCAGCCCCAGCATTTT.

This clonotype was detected ten times or more. The rearrangement joins TRBV6-5 to TRBJ1-2; 10 bases align to TRBD1. The CDR3 has 14 amino acids. In germline, CDR1 is MNHEY, CDR2 SVGAGI. With V trimmed by 5 bases and J by 6 bases, 6 bases remained unmatched. CDR3 amino acids: CASSKGQGIDGYTF. The CDR3 DNA is TGTGCCAGCAGTAAGGGACAGGGGATCGATGGCTACACCTTC.

The sample holds many counts of this clonotype. This chain connects TRBV20-1 to TRBJ2-1; 7 bases line up with TRBD2. The germline CDR1 and CDR2 sequences are DFQATT and SNEGSKA (reference sequence). This CDR3 contains 12 residues. With V trimmed by 6 bases and J by 7 bases, 6 bases remained unmatched. The CDR3 nucleotides read TGCAGTGCCCGCGGCGGGGGAAATGAGCAGTTCTTC. It specifies CSARGGGNEQFF.

The chain is built from TRBV5-1 and TRBJ2-7, with 9 bases aligning to TRBD2. Trimming took 2 bases from V and 1 from J; bases not matched to a gene: 4. Germline V gene lookup returns CDR1 SGHRS and CDR2 YFSETQ. The CDR3 runs to 15 residues. The CDR3 DNA sequence: TGCGCCAGCAGCTTAGCGGGGGGCATGTCCTACGAGCAGTACTTC. Amino acid sequence: CASSLAGGMSYEQYF.

This clonotype occurred a few times. The chain carries TRBV27 and TRBJ1-5; D perhaps matches TRBD1 (6 bases). The length of the CDR3 is 14 residues. V was trimmed by 4 bases and J by 3 bases, leaving 10 bases between them. Germline CDR1 reads MNHEY; CDR2 reads SMNVEV (reference sequence). The CDR3 DNA sequence: TGTGCCAGCAGTTCACAGGGTGTCAATCAGCCCCAGCATTTT. This codes for CASSSQGVNQPQHF.

This clonotype was seen many times. V gene TRBV27 combines with J gene TRBJ2-5; 8 bases fit TRBD1. V lost 2 bases, J lost 5 bases, and 7 bases stayed unmatched. Germline CDR1 reads MNHEY; CDR2 reads SMNVEV (reference sequence). The length of the CDR3 is 15 residues. The CDR3 protein is CASSLRRQGWETQYF. For the CDR3, the DNA is TGTGCCAGCAGTTTACGACGACAGGGGTGGGAGACCCAGTACTTC.

This clonotype was seen at least ten times. The chain joins TRBV4-1 to TRBJ1-4; no firm D call. Germline V lookup: CDR1 MGHRA, CDR2 YSYEKL. With 2 bases removed from V and 0 bases from J, the gap between germline ends came to 10 bases. There are 16 residues in the CDR3. The DNA for the CDR3 is TGCGCCAGCAGCCAAAGCCGGGCAGCAACTAATGAAAAACTGTTTTTT. Translation: CASSQSRAATNEKLFF.

This clonotype was seen repeatedly, ten times or more. The chain links TRBV7-3 to TRBJ1-2; D is possibly TRBD1 (6 bases). V lost 10 bases and J 4 bases, leaving 22 bases between the germline ends. The CDR3 has 15 residues. CDR1 and CDR2 (germline): SGHTA, FQGTGA. CDR3 residues: CATTPLGGSSYGYTF. The CDR3 DNA reads TGTGCCACCACTCCACTAGGGGGGAGCTCCTATGGCTACACCTTC. The whole variable domain, remainder taken from reference TRBV7-3 and TRBJ1-2, is GAGVSQTPSNKVTEKGKYVELRCDPISGHTALYWYRQSLGQGPEFLIYFQGTGAADDSGLPNDRFFAVRPEGSVSTLKIQRTERGDSAVYLCATTPLGGSSYGYTFGSGTRLTVV.

This clonotype showed up many times. The rearrangement links TRBV20-1 to TRBJ2-5, with D perhaps matching TRBD1 (5 bases). Germline V gene sequence: CDR1 DFQATT, CDR2 SNEGSKA (reference sequence). With 5 bases removed from V and 5 bases from J, the gap between germline ends came to 18 bases. CDR3 length: 14 residues. The CDR3 protein is CSASVLGGAETQYF. CDR3 DNA: TGCAGTGCTTCCGTACTCGGTGGGGCCGAGACCCAGTACTTC.

The sample holds a few counts of this clonotype. This rearrangement joins TRBV5-1 to TRBJ2-4; 9 bases map to TRBD2. Germline CDR1 SGHRS, CDR2 YFSETQ. With 4 bases clipped from V and 8 bases from J, the junction kept 7 bases outside the gene matches. The length of the CDR3 is 14 residues. This chain's CDR3 is CASSTGQRGDIQYF. CDR3 bases: TGCGCCAGCAGCACCGGACAGCGGGGGGACATTCAGTACTTC.

This clonotype was recorded at least ten times. V is TRBV9 and J is TRBJ2-5; possibly TRBD2 for D (5 bases). CDR3 length equals 14 residues. Trimming stripped 3 bases from V and 2 bases from J, with 11 bases between. Germline loops: CDR1 SGDLS, CDR2 YYNGEE. CDR3 region: CASSGKTTQETQYF. CDR3 DNA sequence: TGTGCCAGCAGCGGCAAGACTACTCAAGAGACCCAGTACTTC. The full variable domain, completed using reference TRBV9 and TRBJ2-5, is DSGVTQTPKHLITATGQRVTLRCSPRSGDLSVYWYQQSLDQGLQFLIQYYNGEERAKGNILERFSAQQFPDLHSELNLSSLELGDSALYFCASSGKTTQETQYFGPGTRLLVL.

This clonotype was picked up a small number of times. This sequence joins TRBV20-1 and TRBJ1-2, with 7 nucleotides matching TRBD1. In germline, CDR1 is DFQATT, CDR2 SNEGSKA (reference sequence). The V gene end was trimmed by 2 bases and the J gene end by 2 bases; junction bases not matched to a gene: 8. The CDR3 covers 15 residues. The chain's CDR3 is CSARPPGQQNYGYTF. In nucleotides, the CDR3 is TGCAGTGCTAGACCTCCGGGACAGCAAAACTATGGCTACACCTTC.

This clonotype was detected ten times or more. This chain joins TRBV28 and TRBJ2-7; D remains ambiguous. Germline V CDR1 and CDR2: MDHEN, SYDVKM. V dropped 8 bases and J dropped 7 bases, with 24 bases sitting between them. This CDR3 contains 15 residues. The CDR3 DNA reads as TGTGCCAGCTCCTCGGCAGACCCTACCTATGGGGAGCAGTACGTC. As protein: CASSSADPTYGEQYV.

This clonotype came up a few times. CDR3 in DNA: TGTGCCACCAGTGATCCCAGGCAGGGGGCCAACGTCCTGACTTTC. Amino acids: CATSDPRQGANVLTF. The V and J genes are TRBV24-1 and TRBJ2-6; no clear D gene. V shed 3 bases and J shed 4 bases, with 9 bases lying between them. This CDR3 contains 15 residues. From germline, CDR1 is KGHDR and CDR2 SFDVKD.

The J gene is TRBJ2-2, the V gene TRBV25-1, with a weak D call TRBD1 (5 bases). Trimming stripped 8 bases from V and 2 bases from J, with 21 bases between. CDR3 length equals 17 residues. The germline gives CDR1 MGHDK, CDR2 SYGVNS. CDR3 DNA: TGTGCCAGCTCCAAGTCTGGGCAGGGCCGAAACACCGGGGAGCTGTTTTTT. Its protein product is CASSKSGQGRNTGELFF.

This clonotype was detected a few times. The V gene is TRBV14, the J gene TRBJ2-3; D gene unclear. The CDR3 has 14 amino acids. Deletions cut 4 bases from V and 5 bases from J, with 13 bases between. Germline V gives CDR1 SGHDN, CDR2 FVKESK. The CDR3 loop is CASSPSNTRDTQYF. CDR3 coding DNA: TGTGCCAGCAGCCCCTCGAACACTCGAGATACGCAGTATTTT. Combining the CDR3 with reference TRBV14 and TRBJ2-3 gives the whole variable domain EAGVTQFPSHSVIEKGQTVTLRCDPISGHDNLYWYRRVMGKEIKFLLHFVKESKQDESGMPNNRFLAERTGGTYSTLKVQPAELEDSGVYFCASSPSNTRDTQYFGPGTRLTVL.

The rearrangement joins TRBV18 to TRBJ2-6, with D hard to call. The CDR3 runs to 17 residues. The V end was cut by 5 bases, the J end by 0 bases, with 14 bases between. CDR1 and CDR2 (germline): KGHSH, LQKENI. In DNA form, the CDR3 reads TGTGCCAGCTCATCCAATTATCAAAGCTCTGGGGCCAACGTCCTGACTTTC. Protein product: CASSSNYQSSGANVLTF.

This clonotype was seen ten or more times. This chain joins TRBV11-3 and TRBJ2-2; D is uncertain. Germline loops: CDR1 SGHNT, CDR2 YENEEA. CDR3 length equals 15 residues. V lost 4 bases, J lost 6 bases, and 15 bases lay in between. DNA for the CDR3: TGTGCCAGCAGCTCCGGCTCCCTCTGGGCCGGGGAGCTGTTTTTT. Encoded protein: CASSSGSLWAGELFF.

The sample holds many counts of this clonotype. DNA for the CDR3: TGCAGTGCTAATCGGGGGGGCGATTACACAGATACGCAGTATTTT. This gives the protein CSANRGGDYTDTQYF. The V gene is TRBV20-1, the J gene TRBJ2-3, with 8 bases matching TRBD2. The J segment lost 2 bases and the V segment lost 4 bases, leaving 8 bases of the junction unmatched. Per the germline V gene, CDR1 is DFQATT and CDR2 is SNEGSKA (reference sequence). The length of the CDR3 is 15 residues.

The chain combines TRBV5-1 with TRBJ1-1; D unresolved. This CDR3 is built from 12 residues. Trimming took off 0 bases at V and 8 bases at J, with 8 bases between the two ends. CDR1 and CDR2 from the germline V gene are SGHRS and YFSETQ. CDR3 sequence: CASSLVPDEAFF. The CDR3 bases are TGCGCCAGCAGCTTGGTTCCAGACGAAGCTTTCTTT.

The chain has TRBV4-1 and TRBJ2-5, with D possibly matching TRBD2 (5 bases). In germline, CDR1 is MGHRA, CDR2 YSYEKL. The CDR3 has 16 residues. Trimming stripped 1 base from V and 3 bases from J, with 15 bases between. The CDR3 spells CASSQGAGELEETQYF. For the CDR3, the DNA is TGCGCCAGCAGCCAAGGGGCCGGGGAGCTGGAAGAGACCCAGTACTTC.

This clonotype was recorded a few times. The rearrangement uses TRBV29-1 and TRBJ1-2, with 7 bases lining up with TRBD1. Germline V gene data show CDR1 as SQVTM and CDR2 as ANQGSEA. There are 15 residues in the CDR3. J was trimmed by 4 bases and V by 6 bases; bases with no gene match: 14. Here the CDR3 DNA reads TGCAGCGTCGGAGGGGGCGCCGCCCCTATCTATGGCTACACCTTC. It yields the protein CSVGGGAAPIYGYTF.